The 31 T cell receptor beta chains given below trace back to one sample, sequenced in a study of T cells in Graves' hyperthyroidism and ophthalmopathy. From RNA transcripts, TCR beta CDR3 regions were amplified. Researchers ran a first-round RT-PCR on the TCR CDR3 using the HTBI primer set. TCRdb used MiXCR to reprocess the multiplex PCR reads, holding one entry per CDR3 protein. Altogether 300,000 to 450,000 distinct CDR3 sequences are present, 17% being singletons, with the ten largest covering about a third. Specimen: blood. The receptors shown here come from a woman between 25 and 40 years old with Graves' hyperthyroidism that later progressed to Graves' ophthalmopathy.

This clonotype came up many times. The chain joins TRBV10-2 to TRBJ1-2; 11 nucleotides line up with TRBD1. CDR3 length: 14 amino acids. J lost 5 bases, V lost 5 bases, and 4 bases had no gene match. The germline CDR1 and CDR2 sequences are WSHSY and SAAADI. The DNA for the CDR3 is TGCGCCAGCAGTCACGGACAGGGGGCGTATGGCTACACCTTC. Residues: CASSHGQGAYGYTF.

The table lists this clonotype with many counts. The genes are TRBV19 and TRBJ2-1, with D possibly being TRBD1 (6 bases). The CDR3 covers 16 residues. Germline CDR1 LNHDA, CDR2 SQIVND (reference sequence). Trimming took off 1 base at V and 7 bases at J, with 17 bases between the two ends. CDR3 nucleotide sequence: TGTGCCAGTAGTATAGGGGGACAAGGGGTAGGGAATGAGCAGTTCTTC. Residues: CASSIGGQGVGNEQFF.

The sample holds many counts of this clonotype. The chain has TRBV2 and TRBJ2-3, with D uncertain. The CDR3 sequence is 12 residues long. The germline gives CDR1 SNHLY, CDR2 FYNNEI. V lost 8 bases and J 2 bases, leaving 8 bases between the germline ends. The CDR3 DNA follows: TGTGCCAGCTGCGAGATCACAGATACGCAGTATTTT. Protein sequence: CASCEITDTQYF.

This clonotype was picked up many times. V and J are TRBV6-1 and TRBJ2-1; D uncertain. The V end was cut by 4 bases, the J end by 4 bases, with 14 bases between. This CDR3 is built from 15 residues. The germline V gene has CDR1 MNHNS and CDR2 SASEGT. CDR3 DNA sequence: TGTGCCAGCAGTGCTCTTTCCCGCCCTTACAATGAGCAGTTCTTC. Encoded protein: CASSALSRPYNEQFF.

This clonotype was detected only a few times. The chain employs TRBV19 and TRBJ2-1; 12 bases are a match to TRBD2. The CDR3 has 15 residues. Germline loops: CDR1 LNHDA, CDR2 SQIVND (reference sequence). V dropped 7 bases and J dropped 2; count of bases not matched to a gene: 3. As DNA, the CDR3 is TGTGCCAGTAAAACTAGCGGGGGGACCTACAATGAGCAGTTCTTC. Protein: CASKTSGGTYNEQFF.

The chain has TRBV11-2 and TRBJ2-7; no clear D. V was clipped by 0 bases and J by 0 bases, with 3 bases between them. The germline CDR1 and CDR2 sequences are SGHAT and FQNNGV. CDR3 length: 13 amino acids. DNA for the CDR3: TGTGCCAGCAGCTTAGAAATCTCCTACGAGCAGTACGTC. Protein sequence: CASSLEISYEQYV.

This clonotype has a count of ten or more. The CDR3 is CASSLWMRGLNTGELFF. CDR3 nucleotide sequence: TGTGCCAGCAGTTTATGGATGAGGGGGCTGAACACCGGGGAGCTGTTTTTT. This chain joins TRBV28 and TRBJ2-2; 7 bases line up with TRBD1. The CDR3 extends over 17 amino acids. Per germline, CDR1 MDHEN and CDR2 SYDVKM. V lost 0 bases and J lost 1; bases outside the gene matches: 5.

This clonotype was counted at least ten times. V and J are TRBV19 and TRBJ2-7; a weak D match, TRBD2 (5 bases). CDR3 length: 11 amino acids. The V gene lost 4 bases and the J gene lost 6 bases, with 7 bases spanning the gap. Germline CDR1 reads LNHDA; CDR2 reads SQIVND (reference sequence). The CDR3 DNA reads as TGTGCCAGTAGTAGAGGGAGCGAGCAGTACTTC. This encodes CASSRGSEQYF.

V gene TRBV7-2 combines with J gene TRBJ2-5, with no clear D. V gave up 1 base and J gave up 7 bases, with 7 bases separating them. The CDR3 is 12 amino acids. The V gene's germline CDR1 is SGHTA and CDR2 FQGNSA. For the CDR3, the DNA is TGTGCCAGCAGCTTAGAAAGAACGACCCAGTACTTC. It is translated as CASSLERTTQYF.

The sample holds many counts of this clonotype. The rearrangement joins TRBV6-1 to TRBJ2-5; the match to TRBD2 covers 8 bases. The V segment lost 6 bases and the J segment 1 base; nucleotides outside the gene matches: 7. The CDR3 contains 15 residues. CDR1 MNHNS and CDR2 SASEGT come from the germline V gene. The CDR3 DNA reads as TGTGCCAGCAGCTTCCATAGCGGGATCCAAGAGACCCAGTACTTC. This translates into CASSFHSGIQETQYF.

This clonotype was seen at least ten times. At one end, the junction sequence differs from germline, possibly due to a read error. This chain links TRBV28 with TRBJ1-4; D remains ambiguous. Germline V gene data show CDR1 as MDHEN and CDR2 as SYDVKM. The CDR3 runs to 13 residues. In DNA form, the CDR3 reads TGTGCCAACAGTAGCCCCGGCGATGAAAAACTGTTTTTT. Translating it yields CANSSPGDEKLFF. Full variable domain (remainder filled in from reference TRBV28 and TRBJ1-4): DVKVTQSSRYLVKRTGEKVFLECVQDMDHENMFWYRQDPGLGLRLIYFSYDVKMKEKGDIPEGYSVSREKKERFSLILESASTNQTSMYLCANSSPGDEKLFFGSGTQLSVL.

This chain joins TRBV20-1 and TRBJ1-1; the match to TRBD1 covers 7 bases. Germline CDR1 DFQATT, CDR2 SNEGSKA (reference sequence). The CDR3 contains 15 residues. The J segment lost 0 bases and the V segment lost 3 bases, leaving 7 bases of the junction unmatched. The CDR3 loop reads CSARGRDSLNTEAFF. CDR3 in DNA: TGCAGTGCTAGGGGCCGGGACAGTTTGAACACTGAAGCTTTCTTT.

This clonotype showed up many times. This rearrangement joins TRBV2 to TRBJ2-3; D possibly uses TRBD1 or TRBD2 (5 bases each). The V gene lost 7 bases and the J gene lost 0 bases, with 8 bases spanning the gap. Germline lookup yields CDR1 SNHLY and CDR2 FYNNEI. This CDR3 is built from 13 residues. The CDR3 loop reads CASNWDSTDTQYF. The CDR3 DNA reads TGTGCCAGCAATTGGGACAGCACAGATACGCAGTATTTT.

This clonotype has ten or more counts. The CDR3 DNA is TGTGCCTGGAGAGGCCAGGGGGCGGCTGCTTTCTTT. Translated: CAWRGQGAAAFF. The chain joins TRBV30 to TRBJ1-1; TRBD1 aligns across 8 bases. J gave up 11 bases and V 3 bases, and 8 bases lay outside the gene matches. Germline V gene sequence: CDR1 GTSNPN, CDR2 SVGIG (reference sequence). CDR3 length: 12 amino acids.

The chain uses TRBV18 and TRBJ2-5, with D possibly TRBD1 on 5 matching bases. Germline lookup yields CDR1 KGHSH and CDR2 LQKENI. The CDR3 runs to 14 residues. Trimming stripped 3 bases from V and 2 bases from J, with 10 bases between. The CDR3: CASSPQYRQETQYF. DNA for the CDR3: TGTGCCAGCTCACCCCAATACAGGCAAGAGACCCAGTACTTC.

This clonotype was observed at least ten times. The chain joins TRBV27 to TRBJ1-6, with 9 bases aligning to TRBD1. Germline CDR1 is MNHEY and CDR2 is SMNVEV (reference sequence). V was pared by 9 bases and J by 9 bases, with 9 bases of the junction left unmatched. CDR3 length: 14 amino acids. The CDR3 protein is CASRTGQGTSPLHF. CDR3 DNA sequence: TGTGCCAGTAGAACCGGACAGGGGACTTCACCCCTCCACTTT.

This clonotype was seen only a few times. The chain recombines TRBV7-9 with TRBJ2-7, with D unclear. Germline loops: CDR1 SEHNR, CDR2 FQNEAQ (reference sequence). The V gene lost 6 bases and the J gene lost 2 bases, with 8 bases spanning the gap. The length of the CDR3 is 12 residues. The CDR3, as DNA: TGTGCCAGCAGGACGGATGCCTACGAGCAGTACTTC. Residues: CASRTDAYEQYF. The full variable domain, in which reference TRBV7-9 and TRBJ2-7 provide the parts outside the CDR3, is DTGVSQNPRHKITKRGQNVTFRCDPISEHNRLYWYRQTLGQGPEFLTYFQNEAQLEKSRLLSDRFSAERPKGSFSTLEIQRTEQGDSAMYLCASRTDAYEQYFGPGTRLTVT.

This clonotype was detected many times. This chain connects TRBV10-1 to TRBJ1-5; TRBD1 aligns across 7 bases. The CDR3 is made up of 14 amino acids. Germline CDR1 is WNHNN and CDR2 is SYGVQD (reference sequence). The trim removed 7 bases at V and 5 bases at J, leaving 8 bases unmatched. CDR3 sequence (DNA): TGCGCCAGCACCGCGGGACAGCCACATCAGCCCCAGCATTTT. It encodes CASTAGQPHQPQHF.

This clonotype appeared many times. The rearrangement uses TRBV19 and TRBJ1-1; D ambiguous. This CDR3 region has 15 residues. The germline V gene encodes CDR1 LNHDA and CDR2 SQIVND (reference sequence). V lost 3 bases and J lost 0, with 11 bases in between. The CDR3 loop is CASSISSLMNTEAFF. The CDR3, as DNA: TGTGCCAGTAGTATCTCCAGCCTGATGAACACTGAAGCTTTCTTT. Drawing the rest from reference TRBV19 and TRBJ1-1, the complete variable domain is DGGITQSPKYLFRKEGQNVTLSCEQNLNHDAMYWYRQDPGQGLRLIYYSQIVNDFQKGDIAEGYSVSREKKESFPLTVTSAQKNPTAFYLCASSISSLMNTEAFFGQGTRLTVV.

This clonotype was found once. This chain joins TRBV2 and TRBJ1-6; the D is unclear. The CDR3 runs 14 residues. Germline CDR1 is SNHLY and CDR2 is FYNNEI. V was cut by 5 bases and J by 7 bases, with 12 bases left in between. As DNA, the CDR3 is TGTGCCAGCAGTTCGGGTGGAGGAAATTCACCCCTCCACTTT. Encoded protein: CASSSGGGNSPLHF.

This clonotype was observed a few times. The chain carries TRBV14 and TRBJ2-7; 9 nucleotides align to TRBD2. Germline values: CDR1 SGHDN, CDR2 FVKESK. The CDR3 is 15 residues long. Trimming took 3 bases from V and 2 from J; bases not matched to a gene: 5. The CDR3 loop is CASSHLAGEPYEQYF. Here the CDR3 DNA reads TGTGCCAGCAGCCACTTAGCGGGAGAGCCCTACGAGCAGTACTTC.

Worth noting for this clonotype: Possible read error: a much larger clone is one base away. The chain links TRBV11-3 to TRBJ1-3; a possible D gene is TRBD1 (5 bases). Germline-derived CDR1 and CDR2 are SGHNT and YENEEA. CDR3 length: 15 amino acids. Trimming took 4 bases from V and 4 from J, leaving 14 bases between them. The CDR3: CASSSPGTSGNTIYF. The CDR3 region has the DNA TGTGCCAGCAGCTCACCTGGGACTTCGGGAAACACCATATATTTT.

This clonotype was found many times. The chain joins TRBV6-2 or TRBV6-3 to TRBJ1-2; D is unclear. The V gene lost 2 bases and the J gene lost 0 bases, with 16 bases spanning the gap. The CDR3 length is 17 residues. In germline, CDR1 is MNHEY, CDR2 SVGEGT. CDR3 in amino acids: CASSYARDIRPNYGYTF. The DNA of the CDR3 is TGTGCCAGCAGTTACGCACGCGACATAAGACCTAACTATGGCTACACCTTC.

In its sample, this clonotype was seen many times. The chain carries TRBV12-3 or TRBV12-4 and TRBJ2-1; TRBD1 agrees at 8 bases. This CDR3 comprises 14 residues. V was clipped by 3 bases and J by 3 bases; unmatched bases: 1. CDR3 residues: CASSFGQGYNEQFF. The CDR3, as DNA: TGTGCCAGCAGTTTTGGACAGGGCTACAATGAGCAGTTCTTC.

The chain is built from TRBV4-1 and TRBJ1-5, with D possibly matching TRBD1 (6 bases). The CDR3 extends over 15 amino acids. Per germline, CDR1 MGHRA and CDR2 YSYEKL. V dropped 2 bases and J dropped 5 bases, with 13 bases sitting between them. CDR3 DNA sequence: TGCGCCAGCAGCCAAACAGGGAATCGAGATCAGCCCCAGCATTTT. It encodes CASSQTGNRDQPQHF.

This clonotype was picked up many times. The J gene is TRBJ2-5, the V gene TRBV20-1, with D unclear. The CDR3 spans 14 residues. Germline V lookup: CDR1 DFQATT, CDR2 SNEGSKA (reference sequence). V lost 6 bases and J lost 2, with 16 bases in between. The CDR3 is CSAFPQRRQETQYF. The CDR3 coding sequence is TGCAGTGCATTTCCACAGCGACGACAAGAGACCCAGTACTTC.

This clonotype was detected only a few times. The CDR3 sequence is CAIRQNTGELFF. Here the CDR3 DNA reads TGTGCCATCAGACAGAACACCGGGGAGCTGTTTTTT. The gene calls are TRBV10-3 and TRBJ2-2, with D unclear. V gave up 6 bases and J gave up 1 base, with 3 bases separating them. Germline CDR1 is ENHRY and CDR2 is SYGVKD. The CDR3 is 12 residues long.

This clonotype was picked up many times. This chain uses TRBV20-1 with TRBJ2-1, with a possible D match to TRBD2 (6 bases). This CDR3 spans 14 amino acids. V shed 6 bases and J shed 2 bases, with 14 bases lying between them. Per germline, CDR1 DFQATT and CDR2 SNEGSKA (reference sequence). CDR3 region: CSAPGLSPYNEQFF. The CDR3 coding sequence is TGCAGTGCCCCGGGACTTTCTCCCTACAATGAGCAGTTCTTC.

The table lists this clonotype with many counts. The chain joins TRBV28 to TRBJ1-1, with unresolved D. This CDR3 comprises 13 residues. Between the trimmed V and J ends, which lost 8 bases and 4 bases, there was a span of 14 bases. The germline V gene encodes CDR1 MDHEN and CDR2 SYDVKM. For the CDR3, the DNA is TGTGCCAGCTCAATGCGCGGCGCCACTGAAGCTTTCTTT. Translating gives CASSMRGATEAFF.

This clonotype occurred many times. The chain has TRBV11-2 and TRBJ2-5; weak D call: TRBD1 (5 bases). Between the trimmed V and J ends, which lost 2 bases and 3 bases, there was a span of 10 bases. The CDR3 length is 14 residues. Germline V gene lookup returns CDR1 SGHAT and CDR2 FQNNGV. CDR3 sequence reads: CASSLRIGEETQYF. In DNA, the CDR3 is TGTGCCAGCAGCTTACGTATAGGGGAAGAGACCCAGTACTTC.

This chain connects TRBV18 to TRBJ1-1; a possible D gene is TRBD1 (5 bases). Looked up from germline, CDR1 is KGHSH and CDR2 is LQKENI. The V end was cut by 3 bases, the J end by 1 base, with 12 bases between. The CDR3 has 15 amino acids. CDR3 residues: CASSPLLDRNTEAFF. CDR3 bases: TGTGCCAGCTCACCCCTACTAGACAGGAACACTGAAGCTTTCTTT.